This TCR beta chain comes out of a study of control samples from healthy donors and cancer patients. Using immunoSEQ multiplex PCR, the repertoire was profiled, and TCRdb retains in-frame clones only, with some absent. The table has under 75,000 clones, about 82% seen once; the top ten hold 4.5% to 6.5%. This clone was found a few times. This receptor was identified in a man aged 40-49 years in good health. Sequencing was carried out using blood.

As DNA, the CDR3 is TGTGCCAGCAGCGTAGAGGCTAGCGGGGAAGATACGCAGTATTTT. It specifies CASSVEASGEDTQYF. The V call is TRBV9, the J call TRBJ2-3; 9 positions match TRBD2. Germline V gives CDR1 SGDLS, CDR2 YYNGEE. J gave up 5 bases and V 0 bases, and 4 bases lay outside the gene matches. The CDR3 runs 15 residues. Full variable domain (missing parts from reference TRBV9 and TRBJ2-3): DSGVTQTPKHLITATGQRVTLRCSPRSGDLSVYWYQQSLDQGLQFLIQYYNGEERAKGNILERFSAQQFPDLHSELNLSSLELGDSALYFCASSVEASGEDTQYFGPGTRLTVL.